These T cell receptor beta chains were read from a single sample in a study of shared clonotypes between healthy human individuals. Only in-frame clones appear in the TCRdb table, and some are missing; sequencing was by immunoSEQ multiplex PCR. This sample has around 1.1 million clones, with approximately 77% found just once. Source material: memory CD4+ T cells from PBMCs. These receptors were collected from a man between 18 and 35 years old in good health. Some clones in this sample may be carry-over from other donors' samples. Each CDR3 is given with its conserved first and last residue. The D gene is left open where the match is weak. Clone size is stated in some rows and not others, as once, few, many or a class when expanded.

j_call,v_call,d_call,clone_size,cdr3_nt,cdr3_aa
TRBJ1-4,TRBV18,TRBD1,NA,TGTGCCAGCTCACCAACGCCGGGACAGGTGACTGAAAAACTGTTTTTT,CASSPTPGQVTEKLFF
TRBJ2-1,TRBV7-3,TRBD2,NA,TGTGCCAGCAGCCTACGGGGGGGACCCTCTTACAACAATGAGCAGTTCTTC,CASSLRGGPSYNNEQFF
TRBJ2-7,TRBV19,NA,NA,TGTGCCAGTAGTTTACAGGGCTCGGCCTCCTACGAGCAGTACTTC,CASSLQGSASYEQYF
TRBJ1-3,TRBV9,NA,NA,TGTGCCAGCAGCGCAGGGATTGTTGGTTCTGGAAACACCATATATTTT,CASSAGIVGSGNTIYF
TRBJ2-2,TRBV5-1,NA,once,TGCGCCAGCAGCTTGTCGCGACGCACCGGGGAGCTGTTTTTT,CASSLSRRTGELFF
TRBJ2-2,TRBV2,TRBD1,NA,TGTGCCAGCAGAGAACAGGGGACCACCGGGGAGCTGTTTTTT,CASREQGTTGELFF
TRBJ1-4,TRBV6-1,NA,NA,TGTGCCAGCAGTGGGGCAACCGCAACTAATGAAAAACTGTTTTTT,CASSGATATNEKLFF
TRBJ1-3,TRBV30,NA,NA,TGTGCCCTCGCCCCACAGCTCTCTGGAAACACCATATATTTT,CALAPQLSGNTIYF
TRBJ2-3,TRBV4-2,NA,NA,TGTGCCAGCAGCCCGTTTGGAGGCGGATACGGGACTCTGGGAGGAGATACGCAGTATTTT,CASSPFGGGYGTLGGDTQYF
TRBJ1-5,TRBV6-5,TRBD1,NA,TGTGCCAGCAGTGGCGACAGGGCGGGACAGCCCCAGCATTTT,CASSGDRAGQPQHF
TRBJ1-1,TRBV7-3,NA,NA,TGTGCCAGCAGCCAGTACGGGAACACTGAAGCTTTCTTT,CASSQYGNTEAFF
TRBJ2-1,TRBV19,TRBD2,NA,TGTGCCAGGGAGACCGGGACTAGCGTCACAGCGACCTACAATGAGCAGTTCTTC,CARETGTSVTATYNEQFF
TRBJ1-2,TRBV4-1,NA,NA,TGCGCCAGCAGCCCCACCCCGGGACCAAGCGGCGGCTACACCTTC,CASSPTPGPSGGYTF
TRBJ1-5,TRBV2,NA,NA,TGTGCCAGCAGTGAAGCAGGGAGGGCCAATCAGCCCCAGCATTTT,CASSEAGRANQPQHF
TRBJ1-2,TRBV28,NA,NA,TGTGCCAGCAGTTTCTTGGGGTATGGCTACACCTTC,CASSFLGYGYTF
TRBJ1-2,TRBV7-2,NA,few,TGTGCCAGCAGCTTTACAGGGCTTTCCCTAGGCTACACCTTC,CASSFTGLSLGYTF
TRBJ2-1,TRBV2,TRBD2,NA,TGTGCCAGCGGCGGGGACTACGTCGAGGCTGAGCAGTTCTTC,CASGGDYVEAEQFF
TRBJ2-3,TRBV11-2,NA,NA,TGTGCCAGCAGCCGCGCATTTAGCGGAGGCGATACGCAGTATTTT,CASSRAFSGGDTQYF
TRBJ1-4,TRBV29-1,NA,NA,TGCAGCGTTTACGACACAGGACAGTTGGATGAAAAACTGTTTTTT,CSVYDTGQLDEKLFF
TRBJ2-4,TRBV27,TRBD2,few,TGTGCCAGCAGTTTATGGCTAGCGGGAGCCCCGATAGCCAAAAACATTCAGTACTTC,CASSLWLAGAPIAKNIQYF
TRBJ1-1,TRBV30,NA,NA,TGTGCCTTAAAGACAGGTGAAGCTTTCTTT,CALKTGEAFF
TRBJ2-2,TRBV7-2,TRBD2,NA,TGTGCCAGCAGCTACAGCGGGAGGGCCTCCCGCGGGGAGCTGTTTTTT,CASSYSGRASRGELFF
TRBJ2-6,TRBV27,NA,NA,TGTGCCAGCAGTCCCCTAAGGGTCTCTGGGGCCAACGTCCTGACTTTC,CASSPLRVSGANVLTF
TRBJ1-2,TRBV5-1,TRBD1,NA,TGCGCCAGCAGCCCGGACAGGGGAGCCTATGGCTACACCTTC,CASSPDRGAYGYTF
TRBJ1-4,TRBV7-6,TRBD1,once,TGTGCCAGCAGCTTGGACCCCCCGGGACAGGGCGTTGAAAAACTGTTTTTT,CASSLDPPGQGVEKLFF
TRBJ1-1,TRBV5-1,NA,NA,TGCGCCAGCAGCGCCGTCGTAAACACTGAAGCTTTCTTT,CASSAVVNTEAFF
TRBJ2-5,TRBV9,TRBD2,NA,TGTGCCAGCAGCCGGGGGGGACTAGCGTATCAAGAGACCCAGTACTTC,CASSRGGLAYQETQYF
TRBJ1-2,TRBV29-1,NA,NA,TGCAGCGTAGGCGACGGGGGGTATGGCTACACCTTC,CSVGDGGYGYTF
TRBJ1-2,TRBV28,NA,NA,TGTGCCAGCGGATCCTCCCCGCAGACCTATGGCTACACCTTC,CASGSSPQTYGYTF
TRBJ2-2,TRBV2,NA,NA,TGTGCCAGCAGGGCTAGCAAGGGCGGGGAGCTGTTTTTT,CASRASKGGELFF
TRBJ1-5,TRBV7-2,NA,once,TGTGCCAGCAGCGCGGGACTCCGGCGTGGCAATCAGCCCCAGCATTTT,CASSAGLRRGNQPQHF
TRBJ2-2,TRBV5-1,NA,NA,TGCGCCAGCAGGCAACAGGGAAACACCGGGGAGCTGTTTTTT,CASRQQGNTGELFF
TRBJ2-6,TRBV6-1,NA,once,TGTGCCAGCAGTGAGTCCTGGAGGCGATCTGGGGCCAACGTCCTGACTTTC,CASSESWRRSGANVLTF
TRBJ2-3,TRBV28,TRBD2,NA,TGTGCCAGCAGTTCGCGGCGGGGGACCTCAAAAAGCACAGATACGCAGTATTTT,CASSSRRGTSKSTDTQYF
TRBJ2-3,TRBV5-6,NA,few,TGTGCCAGCAGACTTGGGCCGGGAGAGGGCACAGATACGCAGTATTTT,CASRLGPGEGTDTQYF
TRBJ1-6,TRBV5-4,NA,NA,TGTGCCAGCAGCTTGGGACAGTTAAATTCACCCCTCCACTTT,CASSLGQLNSPLHF
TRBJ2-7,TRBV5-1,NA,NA,TGCGCCAGCAGCTTGGTTGCGGGGATCTCCTACGAGCAGTACTTC,CASSLVAGISYEQYF
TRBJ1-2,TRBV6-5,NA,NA,TGTGCCAGCAGTTACAGCGGGTATGGCTACACCTTC,CASSYSGYGYTF
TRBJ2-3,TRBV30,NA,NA,TGTGCCTGCCGGACTGACGATACGCAGTATTTT,CACRTDDTQYF
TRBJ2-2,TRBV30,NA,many,TGTGCCTGGAGTAGGGACACCGGGGAGCTGTTTTTT,CAWSRDTGELFF
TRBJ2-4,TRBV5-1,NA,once,TGCGCCAGCAGCTTACAGGGAACGGACATTCAGTACTTC,CASSLQGTDIQYF
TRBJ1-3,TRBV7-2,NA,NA,TGTGCCAGCAGCACCAACAGCTACTCTGGAAACACCATATATTTT,CASSTNSYSGNTIYF
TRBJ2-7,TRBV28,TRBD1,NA,TGTGCCAGCAGTCCTCCGGGACAGTCCTACGAGCAGTACTTC,CASSPPGQSYEQYF
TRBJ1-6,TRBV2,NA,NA,TGTGCCAGCAGTGAAGAGGGGGGAGTGGGCTCACCCCTCCACTTT,CASSEEGGVGSPLHF
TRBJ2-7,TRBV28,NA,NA,TGTGCCAGCAGTGGGGCCGGGACACCTTCTCGGGAGCAGTACTTC,CASSGAGTPSREQYF
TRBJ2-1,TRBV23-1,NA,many,TGCGCCAGCGTCGGTGGGGACAATGAGCAGTTCTTC,CASVGGDNEQFF
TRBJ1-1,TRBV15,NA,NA,TGTGCCACCAGCCTAGACTCTAACACTGAAGCTTTCTTT,CATSLDSNTEAFF
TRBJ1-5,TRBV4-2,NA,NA,TGTGCCAGCAGCCAAGGTGACGGTCAGCCTCAGCATTTT,CASSQGDGQPQHF
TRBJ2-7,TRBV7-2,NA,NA,TGTGCCAGCAGCTTGACCCCGGCAGGGTACGAGCAGTACTTC,CASSLTPAGYEQYF
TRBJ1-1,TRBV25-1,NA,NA,TGTGCCAGCTCTCTTATGGGGACAACTGAAGCTTTCTTT,CASSLMGTTEAFF
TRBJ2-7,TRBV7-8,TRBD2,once,TGTGCCAGCAGCCCCTGGACTAGCGGTTACGAGCAGTACTTC,CASSPWTSGYEQYF
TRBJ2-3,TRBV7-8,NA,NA,TGTGCCAGCAGCTTAATTCGGGCAGATACGCAGTATTTT,CASSLIRADTQYF
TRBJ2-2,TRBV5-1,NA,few,TGCGCCAGCAGTCGACTAGCGAACACCGGGGAGCTGTTTTTT,CASSRLANTGELFF
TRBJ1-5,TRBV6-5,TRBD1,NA,TGTGCCAGCAGTTACTCCGGGACAGGGGTGGGTCAGCCCCAGCATTTT,CASSYSGTGVGQPQHF
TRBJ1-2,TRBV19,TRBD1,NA,TGTGCCAGTAGTAAGGGACAGCACCAACCCTATGGCTACACCTTC,CASSKGQHQPYGYTF
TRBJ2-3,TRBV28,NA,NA,TGTGCCAGCAGCCCAATGCCTTCGGACCTTTCCACAGATACGCAGTATTTT,CASSPMPSDLSTDTQYF
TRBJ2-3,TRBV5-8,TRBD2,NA,TGTGCCAGCAGCCCCGTAGGGGGACTAGCGGGGGACAGCACAGATACGCAGTATTTT,CASSPVGGLAGDSTDTQYF
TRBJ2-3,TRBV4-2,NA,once,TGTGCCAGCAGCCAAGACAGGCCTAGCACAGATACGCAGTATTTT,CASSQDRPSTDTQYF
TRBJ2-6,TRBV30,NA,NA,TGTGCCTGGAGTGTGGCCAGGGCCAGCTCTGGGGCCAACGTCCTGACTTTC,CAWSVARASSGANVLTF